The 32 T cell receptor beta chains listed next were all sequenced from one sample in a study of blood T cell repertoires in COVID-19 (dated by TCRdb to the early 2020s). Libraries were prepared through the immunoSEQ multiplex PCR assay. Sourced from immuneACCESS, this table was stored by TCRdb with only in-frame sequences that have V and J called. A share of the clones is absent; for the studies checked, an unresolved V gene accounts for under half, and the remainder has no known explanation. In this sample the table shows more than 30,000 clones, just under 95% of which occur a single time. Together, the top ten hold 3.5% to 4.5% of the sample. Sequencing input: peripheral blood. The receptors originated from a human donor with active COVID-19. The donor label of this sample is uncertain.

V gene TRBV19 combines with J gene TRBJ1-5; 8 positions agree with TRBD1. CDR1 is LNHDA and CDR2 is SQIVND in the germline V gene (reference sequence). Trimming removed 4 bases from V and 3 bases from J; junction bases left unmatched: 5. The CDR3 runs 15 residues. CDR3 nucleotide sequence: TGTGCCAGTAGTAGCCTACAGGGGGACAATCAGCCCCAGCATTTT. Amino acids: CASSSLQGDNQPQHF.

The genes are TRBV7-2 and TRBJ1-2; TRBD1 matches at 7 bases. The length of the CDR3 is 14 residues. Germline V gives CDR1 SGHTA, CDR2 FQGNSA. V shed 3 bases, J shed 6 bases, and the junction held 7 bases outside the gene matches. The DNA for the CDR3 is TGTGCCAGCAGCTTTAGACAGGGACTTGATGGCTACACCTTC. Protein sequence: CASSFRQGLDGYTF.

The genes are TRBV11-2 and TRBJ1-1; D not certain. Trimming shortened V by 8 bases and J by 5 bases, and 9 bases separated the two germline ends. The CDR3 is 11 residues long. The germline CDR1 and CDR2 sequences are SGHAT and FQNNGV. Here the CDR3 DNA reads TGTGCCAGCCTCAGGATTACTGAAGCTTTCTTT. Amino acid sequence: CASLRITEAFF.

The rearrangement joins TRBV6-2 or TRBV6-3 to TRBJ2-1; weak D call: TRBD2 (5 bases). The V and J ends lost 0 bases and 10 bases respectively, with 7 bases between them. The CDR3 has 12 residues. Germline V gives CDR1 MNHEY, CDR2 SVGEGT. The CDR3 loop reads CASSYSRVEQFF. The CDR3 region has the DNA TGTGCCAGCAGTTACTCGCGGGTAGAGCAGTTCTTC.

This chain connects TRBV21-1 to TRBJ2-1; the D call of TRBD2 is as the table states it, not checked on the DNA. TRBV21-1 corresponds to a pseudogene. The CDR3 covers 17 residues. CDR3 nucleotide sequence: TGTGCCAGCAGCAAAGGAAAGCAGGCGGGCCGCTTCAATGAGCAGTTCTTC. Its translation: CASSKGKQAGRFNEQFF.

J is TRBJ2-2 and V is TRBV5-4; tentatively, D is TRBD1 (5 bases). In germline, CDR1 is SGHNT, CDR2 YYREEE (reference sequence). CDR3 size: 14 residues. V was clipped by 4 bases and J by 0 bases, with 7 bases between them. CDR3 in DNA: TGTGCCAGCAGCCGACAGTCGAACACCGGGGAGCTGTTTTTT. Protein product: CASSRQSNTGELFF.

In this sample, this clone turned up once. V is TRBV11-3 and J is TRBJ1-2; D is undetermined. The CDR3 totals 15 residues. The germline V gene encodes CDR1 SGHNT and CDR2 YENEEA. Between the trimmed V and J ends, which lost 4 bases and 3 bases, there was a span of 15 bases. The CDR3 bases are TGTGCCAGCAGCTCAGAGACCCCCGGGGACTATGGCTACACCTTC. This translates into CASSSETPGDYGYTF.

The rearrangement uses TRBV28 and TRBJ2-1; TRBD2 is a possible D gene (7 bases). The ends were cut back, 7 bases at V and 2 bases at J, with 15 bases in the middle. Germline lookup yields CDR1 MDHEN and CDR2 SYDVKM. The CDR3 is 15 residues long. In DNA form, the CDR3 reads TGTGCCAGCATTGGTGGCGGGGGCCCCTACAATGAGCAGTTCTTC. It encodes CASIGGGGPYNEQFF.

CDR3 DNA: TGTGCCATCAGTCGACTAGCGGGAGGGTACAATGAGCAGTTCTTC. This translates into CAISRLAGGYNEQFF. The chain joins TRBV10-3 to TRBJ2-1; 14 positions match TRBD2. V lost 5 bases, J lost 4 bases, and 1 base stayed unmatched. Germline-derived CDR1 and CDR2 are ENHRY and SYGVKD. This CDR3 comprises 15 residues.

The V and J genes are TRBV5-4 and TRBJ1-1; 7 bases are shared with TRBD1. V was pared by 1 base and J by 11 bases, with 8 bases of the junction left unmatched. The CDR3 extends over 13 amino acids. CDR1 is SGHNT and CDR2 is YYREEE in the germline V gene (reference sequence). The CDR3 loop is CASSLQGGNQAFF. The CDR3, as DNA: TGTGCCAGCAGCTTGCAGGGGGGAAATCAGGCTTTCTTT.

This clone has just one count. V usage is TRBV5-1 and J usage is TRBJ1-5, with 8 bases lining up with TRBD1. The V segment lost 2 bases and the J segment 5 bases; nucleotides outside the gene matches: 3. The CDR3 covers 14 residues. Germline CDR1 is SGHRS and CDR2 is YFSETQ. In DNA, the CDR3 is TGCGCCAGCAGCTTTTCGGGACAGGATCAGCCCCAGCATTTT. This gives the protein CASSFSGQDQPQHF. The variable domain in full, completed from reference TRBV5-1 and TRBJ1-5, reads KAGVTQTPRYLIKTRGQQVTLSCSPISGHRSVSWYQQTPGQGLQFLFEYFSETQRNKGNFPGRFSGRQFSNSRSEMNVSTLELGDSALYLCASSFSGQDQPQHFGDGTRLSIL.

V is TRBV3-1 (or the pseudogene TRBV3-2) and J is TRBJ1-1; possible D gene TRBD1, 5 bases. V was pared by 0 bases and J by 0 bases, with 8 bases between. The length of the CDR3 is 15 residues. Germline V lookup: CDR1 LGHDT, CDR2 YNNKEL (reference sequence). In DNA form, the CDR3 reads TGTGCCAGCAGCCAAGAGACAGAAATGAACACTGAAGCTTTCTTT. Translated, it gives CASSQETEMNTEAFF.

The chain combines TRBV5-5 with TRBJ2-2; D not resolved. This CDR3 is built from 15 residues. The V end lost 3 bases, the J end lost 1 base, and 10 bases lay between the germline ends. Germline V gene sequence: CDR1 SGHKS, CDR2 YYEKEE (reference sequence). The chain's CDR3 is CASSSTNRNTGELFF. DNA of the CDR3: TGTGCCAGCAGCTCAACGAACAGGAACACCGGGGAGCTGTTTTTT.

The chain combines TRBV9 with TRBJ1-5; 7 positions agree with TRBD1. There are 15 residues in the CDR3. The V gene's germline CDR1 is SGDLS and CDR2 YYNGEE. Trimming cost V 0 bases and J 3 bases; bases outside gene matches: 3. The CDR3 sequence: CASSVGGQYNQPQHF. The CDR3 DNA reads TGTGCCAGCAGCGTAGGGGGACAGTACAATCAGCCCCAGCATTTT.

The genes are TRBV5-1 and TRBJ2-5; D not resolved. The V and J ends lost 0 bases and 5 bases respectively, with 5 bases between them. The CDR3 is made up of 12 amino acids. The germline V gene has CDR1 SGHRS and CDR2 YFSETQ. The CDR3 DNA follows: TGCGCCAGCAGCTTGGATTCGGAGACCCAGTACTTC. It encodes CASSLDSETQYF.

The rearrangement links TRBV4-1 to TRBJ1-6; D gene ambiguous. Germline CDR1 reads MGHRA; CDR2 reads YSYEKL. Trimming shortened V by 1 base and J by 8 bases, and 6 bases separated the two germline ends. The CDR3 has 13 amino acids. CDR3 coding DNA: TGCGCCAGCAGCCAAGGGCCAGATTCACCCCTCCACTTT. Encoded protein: CASSQGPDSPLHF.

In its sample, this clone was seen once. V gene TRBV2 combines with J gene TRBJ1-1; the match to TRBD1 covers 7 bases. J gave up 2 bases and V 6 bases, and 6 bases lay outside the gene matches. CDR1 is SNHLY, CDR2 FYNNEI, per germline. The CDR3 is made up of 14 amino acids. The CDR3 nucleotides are TGTGCCAGCAGGACCCAGGGGGAAAACACTGAAGCTTTCTTT. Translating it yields CASRTQGENTEAFF.

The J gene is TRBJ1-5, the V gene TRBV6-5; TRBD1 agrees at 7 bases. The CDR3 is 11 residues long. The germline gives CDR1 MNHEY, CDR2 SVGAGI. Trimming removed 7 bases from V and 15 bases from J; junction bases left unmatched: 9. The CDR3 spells CASKGTGVTHF. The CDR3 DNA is TGTGCCAGCAAGGGTACAGGGGTTACGCATTTT.

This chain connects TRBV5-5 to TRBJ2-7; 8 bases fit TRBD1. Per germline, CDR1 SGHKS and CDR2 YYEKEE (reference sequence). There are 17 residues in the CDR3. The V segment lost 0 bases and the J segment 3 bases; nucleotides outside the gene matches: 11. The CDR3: CASSLEWGTGGFYEQYF. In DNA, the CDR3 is TGTGCCAGCAGCTTGGAATGGGGGACAGGAGGGTTCTACGAGCAGTACTTC.

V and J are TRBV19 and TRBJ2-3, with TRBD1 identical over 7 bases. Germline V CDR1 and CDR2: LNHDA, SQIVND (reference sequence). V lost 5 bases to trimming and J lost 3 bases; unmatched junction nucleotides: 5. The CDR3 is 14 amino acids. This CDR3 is CASSPTGSTDTQYF. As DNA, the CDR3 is TGTGCCAGTAGTCCGACAGGGTCAACAGATACGCAGTATTTT.

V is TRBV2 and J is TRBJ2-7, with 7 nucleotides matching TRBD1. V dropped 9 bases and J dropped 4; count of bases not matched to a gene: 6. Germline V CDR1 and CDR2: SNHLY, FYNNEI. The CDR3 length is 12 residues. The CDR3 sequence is CARQGSGYEQYF. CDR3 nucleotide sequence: TGTGCCAGACAGGGGTCAGGGTACGAGCAGTACTTC.

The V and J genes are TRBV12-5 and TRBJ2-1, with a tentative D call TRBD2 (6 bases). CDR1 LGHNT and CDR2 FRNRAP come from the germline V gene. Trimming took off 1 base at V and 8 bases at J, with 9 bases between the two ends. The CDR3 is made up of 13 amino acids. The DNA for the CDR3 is TGTGCTAGTGGTTTGGGAGGGAGGTATGAGCAGTTCTTC. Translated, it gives CASGLGGRYEQFF.

DNA for the CDR3: TGTGCCACCAGCAGAGATTCCGTAGTCTACGAGCAGTACTTC. This gives the protein CATSRDSVVYEQYF. This chain links TRBV15 with TRBJ2-7; D not certain. The CDR3 contains 14 residues. Germline CDR1 and CDR2: LNHNV and YYDKDF (reference sequence). Trimming removed 0 bases at V and 3 bases at J, with 9 bases between.

The CDR3 sequence is CASSVGPGVRYEQYF. The CDR3 DNA reads TGTGCCAGCAGCGTAGGGCCGGGGGTGCGCTACGAGCAGTACTTC. The V call is TRBV9, the J call TRBJ2-7, with D maybe TRBD2 (6 bases). This CDR3 comprises 15 residues. The germline V gene has CDR1 SGDLS and CDR2 YYNGEE. V lost 0 bases to trimming and J lost 3 bases, with 13 bases between them.

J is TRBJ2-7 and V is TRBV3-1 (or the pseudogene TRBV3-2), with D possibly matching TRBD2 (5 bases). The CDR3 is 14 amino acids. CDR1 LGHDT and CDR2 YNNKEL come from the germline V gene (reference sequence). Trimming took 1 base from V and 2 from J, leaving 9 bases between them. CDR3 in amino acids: CASSQGTGTYEQYF. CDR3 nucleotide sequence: TGTGCCAGCAGCCAAGGGACTGGTACCTACGAGCAGTACTTC.

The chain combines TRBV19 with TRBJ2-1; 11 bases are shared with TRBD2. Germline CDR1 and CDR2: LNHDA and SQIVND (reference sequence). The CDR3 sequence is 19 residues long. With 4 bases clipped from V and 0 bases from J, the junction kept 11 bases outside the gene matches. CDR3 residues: CASSKSGTSGGSSYNEQFF. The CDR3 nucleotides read TGTGCCAGTAGTAAGTCCGGGACTAGCGGAGGGAGCTCCTACAATGAGCAGTTCTTC.

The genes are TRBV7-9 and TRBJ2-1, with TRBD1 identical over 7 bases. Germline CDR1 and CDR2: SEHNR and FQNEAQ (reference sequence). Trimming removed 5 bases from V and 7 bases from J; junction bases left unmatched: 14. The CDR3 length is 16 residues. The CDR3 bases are TGTGCCAGCAGCCCGACCACCGGGACAGCGAAGAATGAGCAGTTCTTC. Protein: CASSPTTGTAKNEQFF.

The CDR3 DNA reads TGTGCCAGCAGCCATAGACAGGGGGCCGGTAGCGCTGAAGCTTTCTTT. Amino acids: CASSHRQGAGSAEAFF. The chain links TRBV14 to TRBJ1-1; 10 nucleotides align to TRBD1. The CDR3 runs to 16 residues. The V and J ends lost 3 bases and 6 bases, in that order; junction bases with no gene match: 10. Germline CDR1 is SGHDN and CDR2 is FVKESK.

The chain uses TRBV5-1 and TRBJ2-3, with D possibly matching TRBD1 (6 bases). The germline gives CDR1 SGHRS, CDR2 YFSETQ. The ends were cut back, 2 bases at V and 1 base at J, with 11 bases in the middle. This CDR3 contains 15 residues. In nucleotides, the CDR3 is TGCGCCAGCAGCTTCAGGGGAAGAGGCACAGATACGCAGTATTTT. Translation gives CASSFRGRGTDTQYF.

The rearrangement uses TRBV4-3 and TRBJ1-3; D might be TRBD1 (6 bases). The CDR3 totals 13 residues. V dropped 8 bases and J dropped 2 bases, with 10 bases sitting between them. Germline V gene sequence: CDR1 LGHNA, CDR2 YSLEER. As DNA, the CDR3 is TGCGCCAGCGGGGGGGCTGCTGGAAACACCATATATTTT. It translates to CASGGAAGNTIYF.

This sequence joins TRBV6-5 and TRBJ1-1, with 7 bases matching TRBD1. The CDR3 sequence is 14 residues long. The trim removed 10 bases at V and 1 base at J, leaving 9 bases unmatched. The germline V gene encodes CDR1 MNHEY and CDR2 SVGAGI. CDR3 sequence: CATKEGTENTEAFF. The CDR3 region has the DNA TGTGCCACAAAGGAAGGGACAGAGAACACTGAAGCTTTCTTT.

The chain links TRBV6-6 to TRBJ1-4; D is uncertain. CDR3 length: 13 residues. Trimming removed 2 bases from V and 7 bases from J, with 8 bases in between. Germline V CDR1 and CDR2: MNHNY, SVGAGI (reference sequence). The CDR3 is CASSYRRSEKLFF. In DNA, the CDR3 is TGTGCCAGCAGTTACCGCCGGTCTGAAAAACTGTTTTTT.